The T cell receptor beta chain described here comes from a study of blood T cell repertoires in COVID-19. Study information: From the United States, Italy and Spain came samples of acute and convalescent COVID-19.

This clone is labeled medium-sized (0.01 to 0.1%). Original handling: Amplification of reference gene primers provided the estimated nucleated cell counts. Produced via immunoSEQ multiplex PCR; TCRdb's table is partial and in-frame only. The V and J calls and clone size come from that table; D and trimming were worked out from the DNA. Of over 15,000 clones listed, roughly nine tenths are singletons. There are 15 residues in the CDR3. The junction had 7 bases not matched to a gene; V was cut back by 3 bases and J by 6 bases. Germline values: CDR1 SQVTM, CDR2 ANQGSEA. This TCR derives from a man in his fifties or sixties with acute or convalescent COVID-19. The chain has TRBV29-1 and TRBJ2-1; 11 bases line up with TRBD1. Sample: peripheral blood. DNA of the CDR3: TGCAGCGTTGAGGCCGGGACAGGGGGTCTCAATGAGCAGTTCTTC. It codes for CSVEAGTGGLNEQFF.